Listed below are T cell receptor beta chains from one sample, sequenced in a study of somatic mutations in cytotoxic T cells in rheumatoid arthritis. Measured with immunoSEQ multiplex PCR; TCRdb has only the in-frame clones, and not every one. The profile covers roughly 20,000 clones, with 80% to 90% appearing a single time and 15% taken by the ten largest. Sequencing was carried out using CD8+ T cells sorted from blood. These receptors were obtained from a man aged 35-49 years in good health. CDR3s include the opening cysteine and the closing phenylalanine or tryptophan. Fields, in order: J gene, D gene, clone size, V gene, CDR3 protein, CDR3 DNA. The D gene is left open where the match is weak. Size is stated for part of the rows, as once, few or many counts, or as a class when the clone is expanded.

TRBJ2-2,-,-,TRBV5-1,CASREDGNTGELFF,TGCGCCAGCAGAGAGGACGGGAACACCGGGGAGCTGTTTTTT
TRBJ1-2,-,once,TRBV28,CASSFLGEGGYTF,TGTGCCAGCAGTTTCTTGGGGGAGGGTGGCTACACCTTC
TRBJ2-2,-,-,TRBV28,CASSPKAVWGDTGELFF,TGTGCCAGCAGCCCTAAAGCGGTTTGGGGGGACACCGGGGAGCTGTTTTTT
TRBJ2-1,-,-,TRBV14,CASSQRRINEQFF,TGTGCCAGCAGCCAAAGGAGGATCAATGAGCAGTTCTTC
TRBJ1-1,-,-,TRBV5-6,CASSLSPTTEAFF,TGTGCCAGCAGCTTGTCTCCCACCACTGAAGCTTTCTTT
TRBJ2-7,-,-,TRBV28,CASREDTGPIREQYF,TGTGCCAGCAGGGAGGACACTGGGCCTATCCGCGAGCAGTACTTC
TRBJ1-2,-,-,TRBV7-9,CASSSMTGWDGYTF,TGTGCCAGCAGCTCGATGACAGGTTGGGACGGCTACACCTTC
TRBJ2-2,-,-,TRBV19,CASSITQVVNTGELFF,TGTGCCAGTAGTATAACGCAGGTCGTAAACACCGGGGAGCTGTTTTTT
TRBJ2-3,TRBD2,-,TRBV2,CASSPSSGMVTDTQYF,TGTGCCAGCAGTCCCTCTAGCGGGATGGTGACAGATACGCAGTATTTT
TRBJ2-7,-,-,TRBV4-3,CASSQDAPGTSSYEQYF,TGCGCCAGCAGCCAAGATGCGCCAGGCACGAGCTCCTACGAGCAGTACTTC
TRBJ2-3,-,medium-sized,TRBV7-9,CASSLDGDTQYF,TGTGCCAGCAGCTTAGACGGGGATACGCAGTATTTT
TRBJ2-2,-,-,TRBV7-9,CASSLEGGTGELFF,TGTGCCAGCAGCTTAGAAGGCGGGACCGGGGAGCTGTTTTTT
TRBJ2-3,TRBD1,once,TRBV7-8,CASSSKTPGQSTSTDTQYF,TGTGCCAGCAGCTCAAAAACACCGGGACAGTCAACTAGCACAGATACGCAGTATTTT
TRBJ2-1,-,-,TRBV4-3,CASSQSPGTGIYNEQFF,TGCGCCAGCAGCCAAAGTCCCGGAACAGGGATCTACAATGAGCAGTTCTTC
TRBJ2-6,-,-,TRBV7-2,CASSGRNRPGANVLTF,TGTGCCAGCAGCGGGAGAAACCGCCCTGGGGCCAACGTCCTGACTTTC
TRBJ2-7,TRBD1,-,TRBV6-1,CASSLGQGSYEQYF,TGTGCCAGCAGTCTGGGACAGGGCTCCTACGAGCAGTACTTC
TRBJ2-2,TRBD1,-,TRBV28,CASSTGQGDTGELFF,TGTGCCAGCAGCACCGGACAGGGGGACACCGGGGAGCTGTTTTTT
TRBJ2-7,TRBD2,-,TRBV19,CASSFGTSGSKGYEQYF,TGTGCCAGTAGTTTCGGGACTAGCGGGAGCAAAGGCTACGAGCAGTACTTC
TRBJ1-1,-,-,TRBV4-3,CASSQAGLEAAEAFF,TGCGCCAGCAGCCAAGCAGGACTTGAAGCCGCTGAAGCTTTCTTT
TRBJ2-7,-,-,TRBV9,CASSVVPSPGCSYEQYF,TGTGCCAGCAGCGTAGTCCCTAGCCCGGGGTGCTCCTACGAGCAGTACTTC
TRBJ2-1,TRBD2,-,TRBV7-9,CASSYRVGGRTYNEQFF,TGTGCCAGCAGCTACCGGGTCGGCGGGAGGACCTACAATGAGCAGTTCTTC
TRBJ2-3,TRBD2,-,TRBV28,CASNRLREGQDTQYF,TGTGCCAGCAACCGTCTGCGGGAGGGCCAAGATACGCAGTATTTT
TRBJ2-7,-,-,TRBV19,CASSYRAEQYF,TGTGCCAGTAGTTACAGGGCCGAGCAGTACTTC
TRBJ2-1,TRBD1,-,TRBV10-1,CASRDREYNEQFF,TGCGCCAGCAGGGACAGGGAATACAATGAGCAGTTCTTC
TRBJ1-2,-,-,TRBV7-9,CASSARLGGYTF,TGTGCCAGCAGCGCCCGCTTGGGTGGCTACACCTTC
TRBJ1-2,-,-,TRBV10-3,CAISEDYGYTF,TGTGCCATCAGTGAAGACTATGGCTACACCTTC
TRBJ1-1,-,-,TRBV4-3,CASSHRQEITEAFF,TGCGCCAGCAGCCACCGACAGGAAATCACTGAAGCTTTCTTT
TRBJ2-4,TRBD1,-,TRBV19,CASSDRGKNIQYF,TGTGCCAGTAGTGACAGGGGGAAAAACATTCAGTACTTC
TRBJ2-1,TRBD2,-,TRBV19,CASSIYLAGGGYNEQFF,TGTGCCAGTAGTATCTATCTAGCGGGAGGTGGGTATAATGAGCAGTTCTTC
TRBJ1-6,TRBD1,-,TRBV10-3,CAARRDREANSPLHF,TGTGCCGCCCGCCGGGACAGGGAGGCGAATTCACCCCTCCACTTT
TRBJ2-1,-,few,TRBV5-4,CASSGGGGIYEQFF,TGTGCCAGCAGCGGAGGAGGCGGGATCTATGAGCAGTTCTTC
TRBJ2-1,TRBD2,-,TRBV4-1,CASSLRWTSGLYNEQFF,TGCGCCAGCAGCCTTCGGTGGACTAGCGGACTCTACAATGAGCAGTTCTTC
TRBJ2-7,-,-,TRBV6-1,CASTEAVGGYGEQCF,TGTGCCAGCACTGAAGCCGTAGGCGGCTATGGCGAGCAGTGCTTC
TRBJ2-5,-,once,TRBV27,CASSLVGSKETQYF,TGTGCCAGCAGCCTGGTGGGGTCGAAAGAGACCCAGTACTTC
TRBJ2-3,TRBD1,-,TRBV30,CACPDREGTYTQYF,TGTGCCTGCCCAGACAGGGAAGGAACGTATACGCAGTATTTT
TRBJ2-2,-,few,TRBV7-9,CASGNLANTGELFF,TGTGCCAGCGGCAACCTTGCGAACACCGGGGAGCTGTTTTTT
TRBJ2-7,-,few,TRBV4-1,CASSQADSSYEQYF,TGCGCCAGCAGCCAAGCGGACAGTTCCTACGAGCAGTACTTC
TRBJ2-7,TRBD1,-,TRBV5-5,CASSSGTGDEQYF,TGTGCCAGCAGTTCCGGGACAGGGGACGAGCAGTACTTC
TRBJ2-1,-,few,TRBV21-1,CASSVRQVRGYNEQFF,TGTGCCAGCAGCGTGCGACAGGTAAGAGGCTACAATGAGCAGTTCTTC
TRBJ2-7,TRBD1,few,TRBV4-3,CASSQESGTGGAEQYF,TGCGCCAGCAGCCAAGAATCGGGGACAGGGGGCGCCGAGCAGTACTTC
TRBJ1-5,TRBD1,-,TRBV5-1,CASSRGTGRFNQPQHF,TGCGCCAGCAGCAGAGGGACAGGTCGCTTCAATCAGCCCCAGCATTTT
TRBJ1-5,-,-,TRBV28,CASRWMLSNQPQHF,TGTGCCAGCAGATGGATGCTTAGCAATCAGCCCCAGCATTTT